In its sample, the clone carrying this T cell receptor (beta chain) was seen a few times. This record belongs to a study of blood T cells in healthy people across ages. A J-beta primer mix and a sample-barcoded 5' primer were used in a second PCR of roughly 7 to 12 cycles. TCRdb recomputed calls from the 5' RACE reads with MiXCR, one row per CDR3 protein. The sample consists of 600,000 to 1,000,000 distinct CDR3 sequences, about 25% of them appearing once. The sample was also linked to a second study, of T cells of mothers and their children.

The sequencing input was blood. The receptor's source is a boy between 10 and 17 years old in good health.

DNA for the CDR3: TGTGCCAGCAGCTTACGAGGGGGTAGCTCCTACGAGCAGTACTTC. This translates into CASSLRGGSSYEQYF. The chain employs TRBV13 and TRBJ2-7; TRBD1 is a possible D gene (6 bases). This CDR3 has 15 amino acids. Trimming removed 2 bases from V and 0 bases from J, with 11 bases in between. The V gene's germline CDR1 is PRHDT and CDR2 FYEKMQ (reference sequence).